Each of the 13 T cell receptor beta chains below was sequenced from the same sample in a study of blood T cell repertoires in COVID-19. Only in-frame clones appear in the TCRdb table, and some are missing; sequencing was by immunoSEQ multiplex PCR. The sample has 200,000 to 300,000 clones, nearly 85% seen once. Sequencing was performed on peripheral blood. The receptor source for this set is a human donor in a cohort sampled during active COVID-19.

The chain has TRBV7-2 and TRBJ1-1, with TRBD1 as a possible D gene (5 bases). Germline V gives CDR1 SGHTA, CDR2 FQGNSA. The length of the CDR3 is 15 residues. Trimming took 3 bases from V and 0 from J, leaving 11 bases between them. CDR3 protein: CASSFSTVLNTEAFF. The CDR3 DNA reads as TGTGCCAGCAGCTTCTCGACAGTGCTGAACACTGAAGCTTTCTTT.

The chain has TRBV28 and TRBJ1-1, with D tentatively TRBD1 (6 bases). V was clipped by 6 bases and J by 0 bases, with 11 bases between them. The length of the CDR3 is 14 residues. CDR1 MDHEN and CDR2 SYDVKM come from the germline V gene. Here the CDR3 DNA reads TGTGCCAGCAGCCCCCGGACAGTGAACACTGAAGCTTTCTTT. This sequence encodes CASSPRTVNTEAFF.

The J gene is TRBJ1-1, the V gene TRBV6-5; 10 positions match TRBD1. Germline V gene data show CDR1 as MNHEY and CDR2 as SVGAGI. CDR3 length: 15 residues. The junction had 8 bases not matched to a gene; V was cut back by 6 bases and J by 4 bases. The CDR3 coding sequence is TGTGCCAGCAGGGAGACCGGGACAGGGGCCACTGAAGCTTTCTTT. This translates into CASRETGTGATEAFF.

The chain recombines TRBV28 with TRBJ2-5; 16 bases are shared with TRBD2. Germline V CDR1 and CDR2: MDHEN, SYDVKM. The CDR3 has 16 residues. V lost 5 bases and J lost 3; bases outside the gene matches: 3. CDR3 residues: CASSPGTSGREETQYF. CDR3 coding DNA: TGTGCCAGCAGTCCAGGGACTAGCGGGAGGGAAGAGACCCAGTACTTC.

CDR3 DNA sequence: TGTGCCAGCAGCGGGCCCGACAGGGGGGGCACTGAAGCTTTCTTT. It encodes CASSGPDRGGTEAFF. V gene TRBV11-1 combines with J gene TRBJ1-1; 9 nucleotides match TRBD1. V trimming: 5 bases; J trimming: 4 bases; junction bases outside the gene matches: 8. Germline-derived CDR1 and CDR2 are SGHAT and FQDESV (reference sequence). CDR3 size: 15 residues.

V usage is TRBV9 and J usage is TRBJ1-5; tentatively, D is TRBD1 (5 bases). Per the germline V gene, CDR1 is SGDLS and CDR2 is YYNGEE. CDR3 length: 15 amino acids. The V end lost 0 bases, the J end lost 5 bases, and 12 bases lay between the germline ends. CDR3 protein: CASSVGEGTHQPQHF. CDR3 in DNA: TGTGCCAGCAGCGTAGGGGAGGGGACCCATCAGCCCCAGCATTTT.

The V call is TRBV12-3 or TRBV12-4, the J call TRBJ2-1; 8 bases map to TRBD2. The CDR3 is 12 residues long. Trimming took 10 bases from V and 16 from J; bases not matched to a gene: 15. The CDR3 DNA is TGTGCCAATTACAATCCCGGGACTAGTGTCTTCTTC. Protein sequence: CANYNPGTSVFF.

This chain joins TRBV21-1 and TRBJ1-1; the listed D gene, TRBD1, was not tested against the DNA. TRBV21-1 is given as a pseudogene. The CDR3 spans 15 residues. CDR3 region: CASSTPGQGNTEAFF. CDR3 nucleotide sequence: TGTGCCAGCAGCACACCCGGACAGGGAAACACTGAAGCTTTCTTT.

This chain joins TRBV5-6 and TRBJ1-1; D gene uncertain. In germline, CDR1 is SGHDT, CDR2 YYEEEE. The CDR3 is made up of 14 amino acids. Trimming removed 0 bases at V and 0 bases at J, with 6 bases between. As DNA, the CDR3 is TGTGCCAGCAGCTTGGAACGAGTGAACACTGAAGCTTTCTTT. Residues: CASSLERVNTEAFF.

The J gene is TRBJ2-1, the V gene TRBV11-2, with unresolved D. The germline gives CDR1 SGHAT, CDR2 FQNNGV. CDR3 size: 13 residues. Trimming took 3 bases from V and 4 from J, leaving 7 bases between them. DNA for the CDR3: TGTGCCAGCAGCTTGGCCTTATACAATGAGCAGTTCTTC. Protein: CASSLALYNEQFF.

V is TRBV2 and J is TRBJ2-7, with 10 bases aligning to TRBD2. The CDR3 runs 14 residues. The germline V gene has CDR1 SNHLY and CDR2 FYNNEI. The J segment lost 5 bases and the V segment lost 6 bases, leaving 7 bases of the junction unmatched. CDR3 region: CASRRPAGGNEQYF. The CDR3 DNA reads TGTGCCAGCAGGAGGCCAGCGGGAGGGAACGAGCAGTACTTC. The variable domain in full, completed from reference TRBV2 and TRBJ2-7, reads EPEVTQTPSHQVTQMGQEVILRCVPISNHLYFYWYRQILGQKVEFLVSFYNNEISEKSEIFDDQFSVERPDGSNFTLKIRSTKLEDSAMYFCASRRPAGGNEQYFGPGTRLTVT.

The chain uses TRBV7-2 and TRBJ1-4; 7 bases align to TRBD1. In germline, CDR1 is SGHTA, CDR2 FQGNSA. V was clipped by 8 bases and J by 0 bases; unmatched bases: 9. The length of the CDR3 is 16 residues. CDR3 DNA sequence: TGTGCCAGCCGGACAGGACCCGTTGCAACTAATGAAAAACTGTTTTTT. It translates to CASRTGPVATNEKLFF.

In regard to this clone: The sample carries other DNA sequences with the same CDR3. The chain carries TRBV7-3 and TRBJ2-3; weak D call: TRBD1 (5 bases). V dropped 3 bases and J dropped 3 bases, with 7 bases sitting between them. The length of the CDR3 is 13 residues. CDR1 is SGHTA and CDR2 is FQGTGA in the germline V gene. The CDR3 sequence: CASSFQGTDTQYF. The CDR3 nucleotides are TGTGCCAGCAGCTTTCAGGGAACAGATACGCAGTATTTT.